The 7 T cell receptor beta chains presented below share a single source sample, sequenced in a study of radiation and T cells in renal cell carcinoma (dated by TCRdb to about 2020). The library was obtained by the immunoSEQ multiplex PCR assay. As stored in TCRdb, this immuneACCESS dataset retains in-frame rearrangements with V and J assigned. A fraction of the clones does not appear; measured against another copy, unresolved V genes explain less than half of the discrepancy, and the remainder lacks a known reason. The sample includes about 12,000 clones, with about 61% observed a single time. The ten largest clones take up over 15% of the sample. The intended sense of this specimen's time point label: tumor resected at nephrectomy. The treatment or condition label for this specimen denotes: treatment-naive control, cytoreductive nephrectomy. The specimen was tumor tissue, collected from a patient whose treatment was nephrectomy without radiotherapy. The receptor set was obtained from a woman over 75 with renal cell carcinoma.

A note on this clone: Mismatch with germline at one junction end may stem from a read error. This chain uses TRBV18 with TRBJ2-2; tentatively, D is TRBD2 (5 bases). Germline CDR1 is KGHSH and CDR2 is LQKENI. This CDR3 has 15 amino acids. CDR3 bases: TGTGCCAGCTCTCCACGGAGAGGGAGCGCCGGGGAGCTGTTTTTT. This encodes CASSPRRGSAGELFF.

This clone was detected only once. The chain links TRBV9 to TRBJ2-3; 12 bases fit TRBD2. CDR1 and CDR2 (germline): SGDLS, YYNGEE. CDR3 length equals 18 residues. V shed 0 bases and J 3 bases; nucleotides not matched to a gene: 8. The CDR3 here is CASSVVRSSGGETDTQYF. CDR3 coding DNA: TGTGCCAGCAGCGTAGTTCGGTCTAGCGGGGGGGAAACAGATACGCAGTATTTT.

This clone has a single count. The chain has TRBV18 and TRBJ1-2, with no clear D. Trimming pared 2 bases from V and 0 bases from J, leaving 4 bases between. The CDR3 is 13 amino acids. Germline V gene lookup returns CDR1 KGHSH and CDR2 LQKENI. The CDR3 spells CASSPETNYGYTF. The CDR3 DNA sequence: TGTGCCAGCTCACCAGAGACTAACTATGGCTACACCTTC.

The chain is built from TRBV10-2 and TRBJ2-5; no clear D. V was cut by 3 bases and J by 4 bases, with 18 bases left in between. Germline lookup yields CDR1 WSHSY and CDR2 SAAADI. The CDR3 loop spans 16 amino acids. As DNA, the CDR3 is TGCGCCAGCAGTGATCGGGTCAGCTATGGGGTAGAGACCCAGTACTTC. Its protein product is CASSDRVSYGVETQYF.

This clone was observed a handful of times. J is TRBJ2-2 and V is TRBV10-2; D gene ambiguous. The CDR3 covers 18 residues. The V and J ends lost 5 bases and 1 base respectively, with 20 bases between them. Germline loops: CDR1 WSHSY, CDR2 SAAADI. CDR3 region: CASSKPVGSRQNTGELFF. The CDR3 DNA sequence: TGCGCCAGCAGTAAGCCGGTGGGGTCCAGACAGAACACCGGGGAGCTGTTTTTT.

By share of the sample, this clone is medium-sized (0.01 to 0.1%). The chain uses TRBV15 and TRBJ2-1, with D unclear. This CDR3 has 15 amino acids. The ends were cut back, 0 bases at V and 6 bases at J, with 12 bases in the middle. Per germline, CDR1 LNHNV and CDR2 YYDKDF (reference sequence). The CDR3 DNA reads as TGTGCCACCAGCAGAGATGGGATAGCTCGCAATGAGCAGTTCTTC. Translated: CATSRDGIARNEQFF.

This sequence joins TRBV5-1 and TRBJ2-6; a weak D match, TRBD2 (6 bases). Germline V lookup: CDR1 SGHRS, CDR2 YFSETQ. CDR3 length equals 18 residues. Trimming left V 4 bases short and J 0 bases short, with 17 bases between. The CDR3 sequence is CASSPGTLGSSGANVLTF. As DNA, the CDR3 is TGCGCCAGCAGCCCGGGGACTCTTGGTTCCTCTGGGGCCAACGTCCTGACTTTC.